The subject of this entry is one T cell receptor beta chain. Trimming stripped 7 bases from V and 10 bases from J, with 14 bases between. The CDR3 contains 11 residues. Germline V CDR1 and CDR2: SQVTM, ANQGSEA. Investigators prepared the TCR beta libraries by applying iRepertoire HTBI primers and Arm-PCR of CDR3 regions. Via MiXCR, TCRdb re-called the multiplex PCR reads, giving one row per CDR3 protein. The sample has hundreds of thousands of distinct CDR3 sequences, 15% seen once. Noted time point: newly diagnosed GD, antithyroid drugs for less than 3 months. The authors made the TCR library using RNA they extracted from PBMCs. This entry is derived from a study of regulatory T cells in long-lasting Graves disease. This sample also belongs to another study, concerning T cells in Graves' hyperthyroidism and ophthalmopathy. That paper notes: The hyperthyroidism patients had all been newly diagnosed, and their disease duration was under 2 months. Their ages ranged from 18 to 65 years. Lactation, pregnancy, other autoimmune disease or uncontrolled infection led to exclusion of patients. RT-PCR in the first round (using the HTBI primer set) targeted the TCR CDR3.

The chain employs TRBV29-1 and TRBJ2-1; D gene uncertain. The sequencing used peripheral blood mononuclear cells (PBMCs), collected at new diagnosis, from a patient treated with antithyroid drugs. The sequence derives from a woman between 40 and 50 years old with Graves disease. For the CDR3, the DNA is TGCAGCGCCACCTTTCCGGCCGAGCAGTTCTTC. It yields the protein CSATFPAEQFF.